Reported below is one T cell receptor (beta chain). Its antigen is still unknown. Base-call qualities are not available, and no considerably larger clone is one nucleotide away. This sample stems from a study of CD8 T cells in Susac syndrome (dated by TCRdb to 2018 to 2020). Broadly, across the study: The study used repertoire sequencing to test whether antigen drove CD8+ T cell activation and differentiation in Susac syndrome.

RNA was extracted using the RNeasy kit, and about 0.45 to 1 microgram was reverse transcribed with random hexamers. The immunoSEQ multiplex PCR assay, covering 54 Vbeta and 13 Jbeta segments, was used to amplify TCR beta CDR3 regions. PCR amplification bias was corrected by using a synthetic template baseline for primer optimization and computational correction. On the authors' methods: Reads were annotated to V, D and J genes according to IMGT and were analyzed with immunoSEQ Analyzer, with only productive sequences retained. To calculate clonality, Shannon entropy was normalized by log2 of the number of productive unique sequences and then subtracted from one. Public and private clones were assessed among the 100 most prevalent clones of each patient and control. Clones were defined as Susac-specific if absent from the healthy and MS cohorts, from 1052 published viral clones and from other ImmuneACCESS disease sequences. Using fastp at Q25 and MiXCR, TCRdb reprocessed the public reads and kept productive beta chains. A single entry per CDR3 protein holds the most common genes and DNA from its merged rows. These V and J calls originate from TCRdb's pipeline instead of the authors' own analysis. Across this sample there are around 150,000 distinct CDR3 sequences, with around 93% seen only once. The top ten clonotypes cover approximately 0.14% of the sample.

Peripheral blood CD8+ and CD4+ T cells from healthy donors, Susac syndrome patients and multiple sclerosis patients were profiled by high-throughput TCR beta sequencing. The healthy donors served as controls matched for age and sex. Bulk CD8+ and CD4+ T cells were purified by magnetic negative isolation, whereas CD8+ TEMRA cells were enriched by FACS. Blood was drawn into EDTA tubes, processed within 24 hours, and PBMCs were isolated by density gradient centrifugation. PBMCs intended for TCR sequencing were cryopreserved in liquid nitrogen and were subsequently thawed in a 37 degrees C water bath. The sorted or isolated CD4+, CD8+ and CD8+ TEMRA cells reached a purity of at least 90%. What the authors observed across the whole study: The number of individuals in the TCR sequencing and HLA analysis was acknowledged as relatively small.

This clonotype originated in a human donor in good health. What was sequenced was CD4+ T cells from PBMCs.

The CDR3 amino acid sequence is: CSARTRQGQASEQYF. The base sequence is TGCAGTGCTAGAACAAGACAGGGACAGGCTTCCGAGCAGTACTTC. The chain is assembled from TRBV20-1 and TRBJ2-7; the junction holds 8 bases that match TRBD1. V trim: 2 bases; J trim: 6 bases; unmatched bases: 12. According to the germline V gene (reference sequence), CDR1 reads DFQATT and CDR2 reads SNEGSKA. From cysteine to phenylalanine, the CDR3 is 15 amino acids long. CDR3 DNA only is kept here, 45 bases in frame from base 1.